This T cell receptor beta chain is drawn from a study of metastatic and nonmetastatic thyroid tumors. Background on the study: Patients with malignant and benign thyroid disease provided blood and tumor or nodule tissue, whose repertoires were compared.

Before thyroid surgery, none of the patients had received any treatment. Germline CDR1 and CDR2: GTSNPN and SVGIG (reference sequence). Trimming took off 0 bases at V and 6 bases at J, with 12 bases between the two ends. CDR3 length: 13 amino acids. TCRdb re-called clones from the PCR reads using MiXCR. The sample has some 5,700 clones, 33% seen once. The TCR was taken from a male donor with papillary thyroid cancer or a benign thyroid nodule (not recorded which). Some clones in this sample may be carry-over from other donors' samples. This chain uses TRBV30 with TRBJ2-7; D ambiguous. Source material: adjacent normal tissue. The chain's CDR3 is CAWSVGRVREQYF. The CDR3 DNA reads as TGTGCCTGGAGTGTAGGAAGGGTTCGCGAGCAGTACTTC.